These 24 T cell receptor beta chains originate from one sample sequenced in a study of shared clonotypes between healthy human individuals. Clones were sequenced by immunoSEQ multiplex PCR, and TCRdb holds only the in-frame ones, with some missing. This table has millions of clones, over 85% appearing once. Material: naive CD4+ T cells sorted from blood. The sample's subset: CD45RA+ positively selected. The receptors come from a man younger than 30 in good health.

For the CDR3, the DNA is TGCGCCAGCAGCTCGAGGACAGGGAACTACGAGCAGTACTTC. Translated: CASSSRTGNYEQYF. The chain employs TRBV4-3 and TRBJ2-7, with TRBD1 matching over 8 bases. Germline V CDR1 and CDR2: LGHNA, YSLEER. This CDR3 has 14 amino acids. V shed 5 bases, J shed 3 bases, and the junction held 6 bases outside the gene matches.

Note on this clone: One end of the junction is discordant with germline, which a read error may explain. The chain employs TRBV4-1 and TRBJ2-7; D is unresolved. The CDR3 extends over 13 amino acids. CDR1 and CDR2 from the germline V gene are MGHRA and YSYEKL. The CDR3 spells CASSLAGSYEQYF. The CDR3 DNA reads TGTGCCAGCAGCTTGGCAGGCTCCTACGAGCAGTACTTC.

The CDR3: CASRDIAGVDIFRFF. For the CDR3, the DNA is TGTGCCAGCAGGGACATAGCAGGGGTGGACATCTTCCGTTTCTTC. This sequence joins TRBV2 and TRBJ2-1, with TRBD1 as a possible D gene (6 bases). Trimming stripped 6 bases from V and 16 bases from J, with 28 bases between. CDR1 SNHLY and CDR2 FYNNEI come from the germline V gene. This CDR3 has 15 amino acids. Complete variable domain (other parts from reference TRBV2 and TRBJ2-1): EPEVTQTPSHQVTQMGQEVILRCVPISNHLYFYWYRQILGQKVEFLVSFYNNEISEKSEIFDDQFSVERPDGSNFTLKIRSTKLEDSAMYFCASRDIAGVDIFRFFGPGTRLTVL.

The chain joins TRBV18 to TRBJ2-7; a weak D match, TRBD2 (5 bases). V was shortened by 3 bases and J by 2 bases, with 11 bases between the two germline ends. Germline CDR1 reads KGHSH; CDR2 reads LQKENI. There are 14 residues in the CDR3. CDR3: CASSPDGVTYEQYF. The CDR3 DNA reads as TGTGCCAGCTCACCGGACGGGGTTACCTACGAGCAGTACTTC.

J is TRBJ2-2 and V is TRBV9; 8 bases line up with TRBD2. Germline V lookup: CDR1 SGDLS, CDR2 YYNGEE. The V gene end was trimmed by 0 bases and the J gene end by 6 bases; junction bases not matched to a gene: 7. CDR3 length: 16 amino acids. The CDR3 sequence: CASSVDGAGVPGELFF. CDR3 in DNA: TGTGCCAGCAGCGTAGATGGAGCGGGAGTGCCCGGGGAGCTGTTTTTT.

This clone was seen a single time. The rearrangement uses TRBV12-5 and TRBJ2-7; 8 nucleotides agree with TRBD1. Per the germline V gene, CDR1 is LGHNT and CDR2 is FRNRAP. V lost 5 bases and J lost 1; bases outside the gene matches: 7. CDR3 length equals 15 residues. Here the CDR3 reads CASGGDRRGSYEQYF. The DNA of the CDR3 is TGTGCTAGTGGTGGGGACAGGAGGGGGTCCTACGAGCAGTACTTC.

The J gene is TRBJ2-5, the V gene TRBV7-8, with D unclear. From germline, CDR1 is SGHVS and CDR2 FQNEAQ. V dropped 4 bases and J dropped 4 bases, with 10 bases sitting between them. The CDR3 loop spans 13 amino acids. CDR3 sequence (DNA): TGTGCCAGCAGCTCCCCCCCGGGAGAGACCCAGTACTTC. Amino acids: CASSSPPGETQYF.

This clone was found once. This chain links TRBV7-3 with TRBJ1-3; the D is unclear. V was shortened by 5 bases and J by 2 bases, with 16 bases between the two germline ends. This CDR3 has 16 residues. Germline CDR1 and CDR2: SGHTA and FQGTGA. The CDR3 DNA follows: TGTGCCAGCAGCAAGGGCGGGGAAGTGGCTGGAAACACCATATATTTT. Translated, it gives CASSKGGEVAGNTIYF.

The chain uses TRBV5-1 and TRBJ1-1; the D gene is possibly TRBD1 (5 bases). V was pared by 4 bases and J by 8 bases, with 18 bases between. Germline V gene sequence: CDR1 SGHRS, CDR2 YFSETQ. The CDR3 is 14 amino acids. The CDR3 bases are TGCGCCAGCAGCCAAAGATCCACACAGGCCGAAGCTTTCTTT. This codes for CASSQRSTQAEAFF.

CDR3 coding DNA: TGTGCCAGCAGTTTATTAGGGCTAGCGGACGCCGCGGCCGAGCAGTACTTC. It encodes CASSLLGLADAAAEQYF. The chain couples TRBV27 to TRBJ2-7, with 7 bases matching TRBD2. Germline V gives CDR1 MNHEY, CDR2 SMNVEV (reference sequence). This CDR3 is 17 amino acids long. J was trimmed by 6 bases and V by 1 base; bases with no gene match: 15.

This chain links TRBV19 with TRBJ1-2; D is undetermined. Germline CDR1 and CDR2: LNHDA and SQIVND (reference sequence). The V gene lost 6 bases and the J gene lost 1 base, with 15 bases spanning the gap. CDR3 length: 15 residues. Here the CDR3 DNA reads TGTGCCAGTAGCTACGCCTCGGGGATTAACTATGGCTACACCTTC. Translation gives CASSYASGINYGYTF. Supplemented by reference TRBV19 and TRBJ1-2, the full variable domain reads DGGITQSPKYLFRKEGQNVTLSCEQNLNHDAMYWYRQDPGQGLRLIYYSQIVNDFQKGDIAEGYSVSREKKESFPLTVTSAQKNPTAFYLCASSYASGINYGYTFGSGTRLTVV.

Of note for this clone: A read error may produce the germline difference seen at one junction end. The chain joins TRBV25-1 to TRBJ1-1, with D uncertain. The germline CDR1 and CDR2 sequences are MGHDK and SYGVNS. The CDR3 spans 12 residues. CDR3 in DNA: TGTGCCACCAGTCTTTTGAACACTGAAGCTTTCTTT. This translates into CATSLLNTEAFF.

This clone appeared once. V gene TRBV9 combines with J gene TRBJ1-2; the D gene is possibly TRBD1 (6 bases). Trimming left V 2 bases short and J 7 bases short, with 12 bases between. The CDR3 consists of 13 residues. Germline V CDR1 and CDR2: SGDLS, YYNGEE. CDR3 sequence reads: CASSVTDSGGYTF. In nucleotides, the CDR3 is TGTGCCAGCAGCGTTACGGACAGCGGTGGCTACACCTTC.

The chain carries TRBV6-1 and TRBJ2-7; either TRBD1 or TRBD2 may supply D (5 bases each). V was clipped by 6 bases and J by 0 bases, with 15 bases between them. Germline lookup yields CDR1 MNHNS and CDR2 SASEGT. This CDR3 is 15 amino acids long. DNA for the CDR3: TGTGCCAGCAGAGGTCCCGGGACGGCCTCCTACGAGCAGTACTTC. It codes for CASRGPGTASYEQYF.

J is TRBJ2-5 and V is TRBV18; 9 bases are shared with TRBD1. The CDR3 is made up of 16 amino acids. Looked up from germline, CDR1 is KGHSH and CDR2 is LQKENI. After removal of 3 bases from V and 1 base from J, the junction contained 6 bases not matched to a gene. CDR3 sequence: CASSPVGQGLQETQYF. The CDR3, as DNA: TGTGCCAGCTCACCGGTGGGACAGGGCCTCCAAGAGACCCAGTACTTC.

The chain recombines TRBV18 with TRBJ1-6; D remains unclear. The germline CDR1 and CDR2 sequences are KGHSH and LQKENI. Trimming pared 6 bases from V and 6 bases from J, leaving 15 bases between. This CDR3 contains 15 residues. CDR3 nucleotide sequence: TGTGCCAGCTCCCCCGAACGCCAGACTAATTCACCCCTCCACTTT. Translation: CASSPERQTNSPLHF.

The gene calls are TRBV2 and TRBJ2-3, with D hard to call. Trimming removed 3 bases at V and 8 bases at J, with 12 bases between. Per the germline V gene, CDR1 is SNHLY and CDR2 is FYNNEI. CDR3 size: 13 residues. CDR3 region: CASSDEGLGTQYF. CDR3 bases: TGTGCCAGCAGTGACGAAGGGCTTGGTACGCAGTATTTT.

The chain couples TRBV7-8 to TRBJ1-6, with 9 nucleotides matching TRBD1. The V segment lost 5 bases and the J segment 2 bases; nucleotides outside the gene matches: 10. This CDR3 is built from 18 residues. Germline V gives CDR1 SGHVS, CDR2 FQNEAQ. The CDR3 DNA reads TGTGCCAGCAGCAAACAGGACAGGGGAGGCACCTATAATTCACCCCTCCACTTT. It translates to CASSKQDRGGTYNSPLHF.

The chain links TRBV10-3 to TRBJ2-7, with 10 bases that match TRBD2. With 4 bases clipped from V and 4 bases from J, the junction kept 7 bases outside the gene matches. From germline, CDR1 is ENHRY and CDR2 SYGVKD. This CDR3 comprises 15 residues. For the CDR3, the DNA is TGTGCCATCAGTGTGCTAGCGGGGGTCCCTTACGAGCAGTACTTC. Translating gives CAISVLAGVPYEQYF.

V usage is TRBV18 and J usage is TRBJ2-1; the match to TRBD1 covers 7 bases. V trimming: 2 bases; J trimming: 3 bases; junction bases outside the gene matches: 4. This CDR3 region has 15 residues. CDR1 KGHSH and CDR2 LQKENI come from the germline V gene. CDR3 DNA sequence: TGTGCCAGCTCACCAGAGGGGGCTCTCTACAATGAGCAGTTCTTC. This codes for CASSPEGALYNEQFF.

V is TRBV5-6 and J is TRBJ1-5; a weak D match, TRBD1 (5 bases). The V end was cut by 5 bases, the J end by 12 bases, with 18 bases between. Per the germline V gene, CDR1 is SGHDT and CDR2 is YYEEEE. The CDR3 extends over 13 amino acids. DNA for the CDR3: TGTGCCAGCAGTTCTAATCTGGGGCAGGTCCAGCATTTT. Protein sequence: CASSSNLGQVQHF. Filled out from reference TRBV5-6 and TRBJ1-5, the complete variable domain reads DAGVTQSPTHLIKTRGQQVTLRCSPKSGHDTVSWYQQALGQGPQFIFQYYEEEERQRGNFPDRFSGHQFPNYSSELNVNALLLGDSALYLCASSSNLGQVQHFGDGTRLSIL.

The V call is TRBV7-2, the J call TRBJ2-1; no clear D gene. With 2 bases removed from V and 8 bases from J, the gap between germline ends came to 10 bases. CDR3 size: 13 residues. Germline V gene lookup returns CDR1 SGHTA and CDR2 FQGNSA. This chain's CDR3 is CASSLRQVHEQFF. CDR3 nucleotides: TGTGCCAGCAGCTTAAGGCAGGTCCATGAGCAGTTCTTC.

The gene calls are TRBV7-2 and TRBJ1-1; 7 bases map to TRBD1. The CDR3 sequence is 14 residues long. With V trimmed by 5 bases and J by 11 bases, 14 bases remained unmatched. Germline V gene data show CDR1 as SGHTA and CDR2 as FQGNSA. CDR3 bases: TGTGCCAGCAGCCCTGGGACAGTGAGGGGTTTGGCTTTCTTT. Translation gives CASSPGTVRGLAFF.

The rearrangement uses TRBV6-5 and TRBJ1-2; D not resolved. Germline V gene data show CDR1 as MNHEY and CDR2 as SVGAGI. CDR3 length: 14 residues. Trimming took off 0 bases at V and 2 bases at J, with 7 bases between the two ends. DNA of the CDR3: TGTGCCAGCAGTTACTCGTATCAGAACTATGGCTACACCTTC. It specifies CASSYSYQNYGYTF.